Reported below is one TCR beta chain. This clonotype was detected many times. The antigen it binds to is not known. No much larger clone is present one base from it, and per-base qualities are unavailable. TCRdb names Illumina MiSeq as the instrument used. TCRdb passed the public sequencing reads through fastp at Q25 and MiXCR, retaining productive beta sequences. Here each entry gathers all rows of one CDR3 protein and keeps the most common genes and DNA. This sample lists about 5,800 distinct CDR3 sequences; 9% to 10% were detected once. Under 5.5% of the sample is held by the ten biggest clonotypes. These data are taken from a study. The clonotype originates from a human donor with rheumatoid arthritis. Sequencing was carried out using CD4+ T cells from synovial fluid.

The CDR3 region has the sequence CASSAGTSGASSYNEQFF. In nucleotide form, the sequence is TGCGCCAGCTCGGCCGGGACTAGCGGGGCGAGCTCCTACAATGAGCAGTTCTTC. The sequence joins TRBV10-1 to TRBJ2-1, and 13 junctional nucleotides match TRBD2. From the germline V gene (reference sequence), CDR1 is WNHNN and CDR2 is SYGVQD. CDR3 length: 18 amino acids, cysteine to phenylalanine. Only the CDR3 region is kept as DNA, spanning 54 bases read in frame from base 1. Trimmed from V: 8 bases; trimmed from J: 0 bases; junction bases lacking a gene match: 10.